The sequence of this T cell receptor (beta chain) was determined in a study of cytomegalovirus exposure and HLA in healthy donors. Trimming pared 2 bases from V and 1 base from J, leaving 5 bases between. CDR1 is PRHDT, CDR2 FYEKMQ, per germline (reference sequence). The CDR3 runs 13 residues. Turning to this clone: Different DNA sequences within this sample yield the same CDR3.

The PCR employed 60 Vbeta primers together with 13 Jbeta primers. The data were produced by immunoSEQ multiplex PCR, yet TCRdb's version contains in-frame clones alone and is incomplete. The repertoire holds roughly 100,000 clones, with over 75% as singletons. The source of this sequence is a man in his sixties in good health and CMV-seropositive. Material for sequencing was PBMCs. This rearrangement joins TRBV13 to TRBJ2-5; D is undetermined. CDR3 sequence (DNA): TGTGCCAGCAGCTTAAACGGCCAAGAGACCCAGTACTTC. It encodes CASSLNGQETQYF.